This T cell receptor beta chain was obtained from a study of OX40 agonist ivuxolimab in advanced cancers. The repertoire was sequenced with immunoSEQ multiplex PCR; TCRdb's copy has only in-frame clones and lacks some. The data hold about 42,000 clones, with 81% observed a single time. In its sample, this clone was seen a few times. CDR1 is MDHEN, CDR2 SYDVKM, per germline. V was trimmed by 5 bases and J by 1 base, leaving 17 bases between them. The CDR3 extends over 17 amino acids. The J gene is TRBJ2-2, the V gene TRBV28; TRBD1 might be the D (6 bases). The sequencing here drew on CD4+ or CD8+ T cells sorted from blood, taken in a trial of the OX40 agonist ivuxolimab. The clonotype comes from an adult with an advanced solid tumor such as melanoma, head and neck, liver or kidney cancer. The CDR3 bases are TGTGCCAGCAGTAGCCTACAGGGATCAAGGAACACCGGGGAGCTGTTTTTT. As protein: CASSSLQGSRNTGELFF.